The 13 T cell receptor beta chains given below trace back to one sample, sequenced in a study of Graves' ophthalmopathy and Graves' hyperthyroidism. TCR beta CDR3 amplification used RNA transcripts. The library came from an HTBI-primed first-round RT-PCR and a second-round multiplex PCR. TCRdb redid the calling of the multiplex PCR reads with MiXCR, one entry per CDR3 protein. The table has roughly 500,000 distinct CDR3 sequences, around 15% seen once. The sequencing input was blood. These receptor sequences come from a woman in her twenties or thirties with Graves' ophthalmopathy.

In its sample, this clonotype was seen many times. The V call is TRBV28, the J call TRBJ1-2; D is undetermined. CDR1 is MDHEN, CDR2 SYDVKM, per germline. CDR3 length: 13 amino acids. V lost 10 bases to trimming and J lost 4 bases, with 16 bases between them. CDR3 sequence reads: CAIQGRPSYGYTF. The CDR3 DNA is TGTGCCATACAAGGACGGCCTTCCTATGGCTACACCTTC.

This clonotype was detected many times. This chain links TRBV6-5 with TRBJ1-2, with 8 bases identical to TRBD1. With V trimmed by 4 bases and J by 2 bases, 3 bases remained unmatched. The CDR3 runs to 14 residues. CDR1 is MNHEY, CDR2 SVGAGI, per germline. The CDR3: CASSWRQGNYGYTF. DNA of the CDR3: TGTGCCAGCAGTTGGCGACAGGGGAACTATGGCTACACCTTC.

The sample holds many counts of this clonotype. This chain links TRBV19 with TRBJ2-6; D is unclear. Germline CDR1 is LNHDA and CDR2 is SQIVND (reference sequence). V was trimmed by 9 bases and J by 1 base, leaving 7 bases between them. The CDR3 has 13 amino acids. CDR3 in amino acids: CASQYSGANVLTF. CDR3 in DNA: TGTGCCAGCCAGTATTCTGGGGCCAACGTCCTGACTTTC.

The sample holds many counts of this clonotype. V gene TRBV6-2 or TRBV6-3 combines with J gene TRBJ2-4, with D perhaps TRBD2 (6 bases). Trimming cost V 5 bases and J 0 bases, with 11 bases left between them. This CDR3 region has 15 residues. Germline V gene lookup returns CDR1 MNHEY and CDR2 SVGEGT. In nucleotides, the CDR3 is TGTGCCAGCAGTCTTGCGGGACTAGCCAAAAACATTCAGTACTTC. Translating it yields CASSLAGLAKNIQYF.

This clonotype showed up many times. The chain uses TRBV6-1 and TRBJ1-2; 7 bases agree with TRBD1. CDR3 length: 15 amino acids. CDR1 MNHNS and CDR2 SASEGT come from the germline V gene. Trimming removed 7 bases from V and 4 bases from J; junction bases left unmatched: 12. CDR3 sequence (DNA): TGTGCCAGCACCGAGCGGACAGGCCTCGGCTATGGCTACACCTTC. Translation: CASTERTGLGYGYTF.

This clonotype was seen repeatedly, ten times or more. The V gene is TRBV6-1, the J gene TRBJ2-7, with D unclear. Deletions cut 0 bases from V and 6 bases from J, with 3 bases between. This CDR3 contains 11 residues. Germline V CDR1 and CDR2: MNHNS, SASEGT. CDR3 in amino acids: CASSEASEQYF. In DNA form, the CDR3 reads TGTGCCAGCAGTGAAGCGTCCGAGCAGTACTTC.

V is TRBV11-1 and J is TRBJ2-5; either TRBD1 or TRBD2 may supply D (6 bases each). Germline lookup yields CDR1 SGHAT and CDR2 FQDESV (reference sequence). V was pared by 5 bases and J by 5 bases, with 15 bases between. CDR3 length equals 14 residues. CDR3 in amino acids: CASSHRIGGETQYF. CDR3 DNA: TGTGCCAGCAGCCACAGGATAGGGGGGGAGACCCAGTACTTC.

Ten or more counts support this clonotype. The genes are TRBV12-3 or TRBV12-4 and TRBJ1-3, with 10 bases that match TRBD1. The CDR3 is made up of 15 amino acids. The J segment lost 2 bases and the V segment lost 4 bases, leaving 2 bases of the junction unmatched. The DNA for the CDR3 is TGTGCCAGCAGTTCCGGGACAGGGGCTGGAAACACCATATATTTT. This sequence encodes CASSSGTGAGNTIYF.

This clonotype has ten or more counts. In DNA form, the CDR3 reads TGTGCCAGCAGCGCCTCAGGGAGTGTTGAAGCTTTCTTT. Protein sequence: CASSASGSVEAFF. V is TRBV7-8 and J is TRBJ1-1, with D perhaps matching TRBD1 (5 bases). This CDR3 spans 13 amino acids. Germline lookup yields CDR1 SGHVS and CDR2 FQNEAQ. Trimming shortened V by 5 bases and J by 7 bases, and 14 bases separated the two germline ends.

This clonotype was recorded many times. The J gene is TRBJ2-5, the V gene TRBV29-1; maybe TRBD1 (6 bases). Trimming left V 8 bases short and J 5 bases short, with 15 bases between. The CDR3 has 12 residues. Germline V gene sequence: CDR1 SQVTM, CDR2 ANQGSEA. The CDR3 spells CSIGGRGETQYF. CDR3 nucleotides: TGCAGCATTGGGGGCAGGGGTGAGACCCAGTACTTC. Together with reference TRBV29-1 and TRBJ2-5, the CDR3 gives the full variable domain: SAVISQKPSRDICQRGTSLTIQCQVDSQVTMMFWYRQQPGQSLTLIATANQGSEATYESGFVIDKFPISRPNLTFSTLTVSNMSPEDSSIYLCSIGGRGETQYFGPGTRLLVL.

This clonotype was picked up many times. This rearrangement joins TRBV6-1 to TRBJ1-2; possible D gene TRBD1, 5 bases. CDR3 length: 13 amino acids. Germline V gene lookup returns CDR1 MNHNS and CDR2 SASEGT. V dropped 4 bases and J dropped 2 bases, with 8 bases sitting between them. The chain's CDR3 is CASSGQRNYGYTF. As DNA, the CDR3 is TGTGCCAGCAGTGGACAGCGGAACTATGGCTACACCTTC.

This clonotype has ten or more counts. The rearrangement uses TRBV12-3 or TRBV12-4 and TRBJ2-5; D is unclear. Trimming took off 4 bases at V and 4 bases at J, with 19 bases between the two ends. The CDR3 covers 16 residues. The CDR3 protein is CASSSDPTWGGETQYF. The CDR3 nucleotides read TGTGCCAGCAGTTCCGACCCAACCTGGGGTGGAGAGACCCAGTACTTC.

This clonotype was recorded at least ten times. V is TRBV2 and J is TRBJ2-7; D is perhaps TRBD2 (5 bases). Trimming pared 6 bases from V and 4 bases from J, leaving 13 bases between. Germline CDR1 reads SNHLY; CDR2 reads FYNNEI. This CDR3 contains 13 residues. The CDR3 DNA sequence: TGTGCCAGCAGGAGCGGAAAAGAATACGAGCAGTACTTC. Translated: CASRSGKEYEQYF.